A single sample gave rise to the 15 T cell receptor beta chains below, sequenced in a study of blood T cell repertoires in COVID-19. Clones were sequenced by immunoSEQ multiplex PCR, and TCRdb holds only the in-frame ones, with some missing. The repertoire has roughly 290,000 clones, around 85% of them found once; the top ten carry 0.87%. Sequencing used peripheral blood. These TCRs come from a human donor with COVID-19, enrolled during active disease. The donor label of this sample is uncertain.

The J gene is TRBJ2-3, the V gene TRBV9; 7 nucleotides line up with TRBD1. V lost 0 bases and J lost 4; bases outside the gene matches: 8. CDR1 is SGDLS, CDR2 YYNGEE, per germline. The CDR3 loop spans 16 amino acids. Here the CDR3 reads CASSVAPDQGADTQYF. CDR3 nucleotides: TGTGCCAGCAGCGTAGCCCCCGATCAGGGGGCAGATACGCAGTATTTT.

The CDR3 here is CASRPTSGVTDTQYF. For the CDR3, the DNA is TGCGCCAGCAGACCGACTAGCGGGGTCACAGATACGCAGTATTTT. The genes are TRBV5-1 and TRBJ2-3; 11 bases map to TRBD2. The V gene end was trimmed by 5 bases and the J gene end by 2 bases; junction bases not matched to a gene: 4. The CDR3 length is 15 residues. Germline loops: CDR1 SGHRS, CDR2 YFSETQ.

This rearrangement joins TRBV28 to TRBJ2-1; D gene unclear. Per the germline V gene, CDR1 is MDHEN and CDR2 is SYDVKM. There are 17 residues in the CDR3. V was clipped by 3 bases and J by 2 bases, with 17 bases between them. The CDR3 DNA is TGTGCCAGCAGTTTTTCGCCCGCGCGGAGAGCCTACAATGAGCAGTTCTTC. Translation: CASSFSPARRAYNEQFF.

For the CDR3, the DNA is TGTGCCAGCAGACGGGGACAGAGCGAAAAACTGTTTTTT. Translating gives CASRRGQSEKLFF. This chain uses TRBV6-5 with TRBJ1-4, with 7 positions matching TRBD1. With 6 bases clipped from V and 8 bases from J, the junction kept 6 bases outside the gene matches. Germline CDR1 and CDR2: MNHEY and SVGAGI. This CDR3 contains 13 residues.

The rearrangement links TRBV7-8 to TRBJ1-5; the D gene is possibly TRBD1 (5 bases). From germline, CDR1 is SGHVS and CDR2 FQNEAQ. This CDR3 comprises 17 residues. Trimming removed 2 bases at V and 6 bases at J, with 20 bases between. CDR3 DNA sequence: TGTGCCAGCAGCTTATTTTCGGCAGGGACTTTGAGTCAGCCCCAGCATTTT. This sequence encodes CASSLFSAGTLSQPQHF.

This rearrangement joins TRBV19 to TRBJ1-5; D may be TRBD1 (6 bases). V gave up 5 bases and J gave up 4 bases, with 18 bases separating them. The CDR3 has 16 amino acids. Germline V lookup: CDR1 LNHDA, CDR2 SQIVND (reference sequence). CDR3 amino acids: CASSLPDSSRNQPQHF. The CDR3 DNA follows: TGTGCCAGTAGTTTACCGGACAGTAGTAGAAATCAGCCCCAGCATTTT. The whole variable domain, remainder taken from reference TRBV19 and TRBJ1-5, is DGGITQSPKYLFRKEGQNVTLSCEQNLNHDAMYWYRQDPGQGLRLIYYSQIVNDFQKGDIAEGYSVSREKKESFPLTVTSAQKNPTAFYLCASSLPDSSRNQPQHFGDGTRLSIL.

This chain connects TRBV3-1 (or the pseudogene TRBV3-2) to TRBJ1-1; 7 positions agree with TRBD1. In germline, CDR1 is LGHDT, CDR2 YNNKEL (reference sequence). The V and J ends lost 1 base and 4 bases, in that order; junction bases with no gene match: 3. The CDR3 runs to 14 residues. For the CDR3, the DNA is TGTGCCAGCAGCCAAGCCAGGGGGGCCACTGAAGCTTTCTTT. Its protein product is CASSQARGATEAFF.

The genes are TRBV6-2 or TRBV6-3 and TRBJ1-5; D not resolved. The CDR3 spans 14 residues. The germline V and J ends were trimmed by 4 bases and 0 bases, with 7 bases remaining between them. Germline assignment: CDR1 MNHEY and CDR2 SVGEGT. As DNA, the CDR3 is TGTGCCAGCAGTTCCACCTATAGCAATCAGCCCCAGCATTTT. It codes for CASSSTYSNQPQHF.

The V gene is TRBV6-5, the J gene TRBJ2-1; 7 nucleotides agree with TRBD2. Germline CDR1 MNHEY, CDR2 SVGAGI. The CDR3 is 13 amino acids. The CDR3 protein is CASGGRTYNEQFF. The DNA for the CDR3 is TGTGCGTCCGGGGGGAGAACTTACAATGAGCAGTTCTTC.

Only one count was recorded for this clone. Other DNA sequences of this sample code for an identical CDR3. The chain joins TRBV19 to TRBJ2-2, with D tentatively TRBD2 (6 bases). The germline CDR1 and CDR2 sequences are LNHDA and SQIVND (reference sequence). This CDR3 has 15 amino acids. The V end lost 3 bases, the J end lost 4 bases, and 12 bases lay between the germline ends. In nucleotides, the CDR3 is TGTGCCAGTAGTATGCGTCAGGGAGGCACCGGGGAGCTGTTTTTT. It translates to CASSMRQGGTGELFF.

For the CDR3, the DNA is TGTGCCTGGAGCCCCGGGTCGAATCAGCCCCAGCATTTT. Translating gives CAWSPGSNQPQHF. This rearrangement joins TRBV30 to TRBJ1-5; D not certain. The length of the CDR3 is 13 residues. Trimming left V 3 bases short and J 4 bases short, with 10 bases between. CDR1 is GTSNPN, CDR2 SVGIG, per germline (reference sequence).

The chain carries TRBV2 and TRBJ2-3; TRBD2 matches 14 bases. V lost 7 bases, J lost 6 bases, and 3 bases stayed unmatched. Germline loops: CDR1 SNHLY, CDR2 FYNNEI. The CDR3 is made up of 14 amino acids. This chain's CDR3 is CASKGLAGADTQYF. The CDR3 DNA is TGTGCCAGCAAGGGACTAGCGGGAGCCGATACGCAGTATTTT.

The CDR3 DNA follows: TGTGCCAGCAGTTTAAGCCACCCTGGCTATGGCTACACCTTC. Its translation: CASSLSHPGYGYTF. The chain joins TRBV28 to TRBJ1-2; D not resolved. Germline V gene data show CDR1 as MDHEN and CDR2 as SYDVKM. This CDR3 has 14 residues. V was trimmed by 2 bases and J by 4 bases, leaving 11 bases between them.

This clone has a handful of counts. The same CDR3 arises from other DNA sequences in this sample as well. The gene calls are TRBV5-1 and TRBJ1-1; TRBD1 matches at 8 bases. After removal of 2 bases from V and 1 base from J, the junction contained 4 bases not matched to a gene. CDR1 and CDR2 (germline): SGHRS, YFSETQ. The CDR3 is 15 amino acids. CDR3 region: CASSFTGGGNTEAFF. The CDR3 region has the DNA TGCGCCAGCAGCTTCACAGGGGGAGGGAACACTGAAGCTTTCTTT.

The CDR3 DNA is TGTGCCTGGAGTTTGGCACGCGGGGACTATGGCTACACCTTC. It translates to CAWSLARGDYGYTF. This chain uses TRBV30 with TRBJ1-2; D unresolved. Germline V gene sequence: CDR1 GTSNPN, CDR2 SVGIG (reference sequence). Trimming removed 2 bases at V and 3 bases at J, with 13 bases between. This CDR3 has 14 residues.